The 25 T cell receptor beta chains listed next were all sequenced from one sample in a study of beta chain features in type 1 diabetes. The investigators reverse transcribed all of the isolated RNA, so they sequenced expressed TCRB transcripts. Repertoires were generated with immunoSEQ multiplex PCR, while TCRdb's copy carries only in-frame clones and drops some. Altogether approximately 200,000 clones are present, over 9.5% being singletons, with the ten largest covering about 0.03%. Sequencing was carried out using naive CD4+ T cells from blood. These receptors were obtained from a woman under 30 in good health.

The V call is TRBV25-1, the J call TRBJ2-3; D possibly corresponds to TRBD2 (5 bases). This CDR3 comprises 13 residues. The V gene's germline CDR1 is MGHDK and CDR2 SYGVNS. V was trimmed by 4 bases and J by 5 bases, leaving 10 bases between them. The CDR3 DNA follows: TGTGCCAGCAGTGTAACCGCGGGAGATACGCAGTATTTT. Its protein product is CASSVTAGDTQYF.

Concerning this clone: This CDR3 is also generated by other DNA sequences in the sample. J is TRBJ1-1 and V is TRBV18, with D perhaps TRBD1 (6 bases). The ends were cut back, 0 bases at V and 1 base at J, with 6 bases in the middle. This CDR3 contains 14 residues. Germline CDR1 and CDR2: KGHSH and LQKENI. DNA for the CDR3: TGTGCCAGCTCACCACCAGGGGGGAACACTGAAGCTTTCTTT. It codes for CASSPPGGNTEAFF. Complete variable domain (other parts from reference TRBV18 and TRBJ1-1): NAGVMQNPRHLVRRRGQEARLRCSPMKGHSHVYWYRQLPEEGLKFMVYLQKENIIDESGMPKERFSAEFPKEGPSILRIQQVVRGDSAAYFCASSPPGGNTEAFFGQGTRLTVV.

This clone was counted only a few times. This sequence joins TRBV12-5 and TRBJ1-5, with D possibly TRBD1 on 5 matching bases. This CDR3 comprises 13 residues. Germline V gene data show CDR1 as LGHNT and CDR2 as FRNRAP. With 4 bases removed from V and 6 bases from J, the gap between germline ends came to 10 bases. The CDR3 loop is CASGWGGTQPQHF. DNA for the CDR3: TGTGCTAGTGGTTGGGGGGGTACTCAGCCCCAGCATTTT.

This clone showed up just a few times. The chain couples TRBV28 to TRBJ2-3, with 7 bases identical to TRBD2. The length of the CDR3 is 17 residues. CDR1 and CDR2 from the germline V gene are MDHEN and SYDVKM. Trimming at V came to 0 bases and at J to 3 bases, leaving 9 bases not matched to a gene. This CDR3 is CASSLWTAAGATDTQYF. CDR3 bases: TGTGCCAGCAGTTTATGGACCGCGGCGGGAGCAACAGATACGCAGTATTTT.

V is TRBV19 and J is TRBJ1-2; D may be TRBD1 (6 bases). Germline CDR1 reads LNHDA; CDR2 reads SQIVND (reference sequence). The CDR3 is 12 amino acids. Trimming pared 8 bases from V and 2 bases from J, leaving 9 bases between. Here the CDR3 DNA reads TGTGCCAGTGGGGACAAGAACTATGGCTACACCTTC. Its protein is CASGDKNYGYTF. The complete variable domain, with remaining parts taken from reference TRBV19 and TRBJ1-2, reads DGGITQSPKYLFRKEGQNVTLSCEQNLNHDAMYWYRQDPGQGLRLIYYSQIVNDFQKGDIAEGYSVSREKKESFPLTVTSAQKNPTAFYLCASGDKNYGYTFGSGTRLTVV.

J is TRBJ2-4 and V is TRBV6-6; 10 bases are a match to TRBD1. CDR1 and CDR2 from the germline V gene are MNHNY and SVGAGI (reference sequence). V was pared by 7 bases and J by 8 bases, with 2 bases of the junction left unmatched. The CDR3 has 12 amino acids. CDR3 sequence (DNA): TGTGCCAGCAAGGGGACAGGGGACATTCAGTACTTC. Translation: CASKGTGDIQYF.

This clone was observed a few times. The V gene is TRBV7-8, the J gene TRBJ2-1; 7 bases align to TRBD1. Germline CDR1 and CDR2: SGHVS and FQNEAQ. CDR3 length: 13 amino acids. Germline trimming cut 1 base from V and 10 bases from J; bases unmatched to any gene: 4. CDR3 region: CASSLDRGREQFF. The CDR3 DNA sequence: TGTGCCAGCAGCTTAGACAGGGGCCGGGAGCAGTTCTTC.

The chain employs TRBV19 and TRBJ1-5; D might be TRBD1 (5 bases). The germline CDR1 and CDR2 sequences are LNHDA and SQIVND (reference sequence). V was pared by 6 bases and J by 5 bases, with 14 bases between. There are 14 residues in the CDR3. This CDR3 reads CASRVWDSHQPQHF. Written as DNA, the CDR3 is TGTGCCAGTAGAGTATGGGACTCCCATCAGCCCCAGCATTTT.

The chain employs TRBV5-1 and TRBJ2-1; TRBD1 matches 7 bases. The V gene end was trimmed by 4 bases and the J gene end by 0 bases; junction bases not matched to a gene: 4. Germline assignment: CDR1 SGHRS and CDR2 YFSETQ. The CDR3 runs 15 residues. CDR3 sequence: CASSLGQASYNEQFF. CDR3 nucleotide sequence: TGCGCCAGCAGCCTCGGACAGGCCTCCTACAATGAGCAGTTCTTC. The full variable domain, its missing parts supplied by reference TRBV5-1 and TRBJ2-1, is KAGVTQTPRYLIKTRGQQVTLSCSPISGHRSVSWYQQTPGQGLQFLFEYFSETQRNKGNFPGRFSGRQFSNSRSEMNVSTLELGDSALYLCASSLGQASYNEQFFGPGTRLTVL.

The gene calls are TRBV11-2 and TRBJ2-7; 8 bases map to TRBD2. CDR3 size: 14 residues. The germline gives CDR1 SGHAT, CDR2 FQNNGV. After removal of 5 bases from V and 3 bases from J, the junction contained 6 bases not matched to a gene. Here the CDR3 reads CASSPTGGDYEQYF. As DNA, the CDR3 is TGTGCCAGCAGCCCCACGGGGGGGGACTACGAGCAGTACTTC.

This clone has only a few counts. The chain carries TRBV18 and TRBJ2-4; 7 bases line up with TRBD1. The CDR3 has 15 amino acids. J was trimmed by 16 bases and V by 2 bases; bases with no gene match: 17. Germline CDR1 and CDR2: KGHSH and LQKENI. CDR3 DNA: TGTGCCAGCTCACCAGAATCCGGACGAGGGGGCCCGAGCTACTTC. The encoded protein is CASSPESGRGGPSYF.

A few counts support this clone. J is TRBJ2-3 and V is TRBV2; D is perhaps TRBD1 (6 bases). Trimming removed 11 bases from V and 2 bases from J, with 14 bases in between. CDR3 size: 13 residues. CDR1 is SNHLY and CDR2 is FYNNEI in the germline V gene. The CDR3 DNA reads TGTGCCGGTCAGGGGATCCCCACAGATACGCAGTATTTT. It yields the protein CAGQGIPTDTQYF.

This clone was seen a few times. This chain links TRBV28 with TRBJ1-2; 12 bases are a match to TRBD1. The length of the CDR3 is 16 residues. Germline CDR1 and CDR2: MDHEN and SYDVKM. The V and J ends lost 5 bases and 4 bases, in that order; junction bases with no gene match: 8. The CDR3 loop reads CASSVTGTGGVYGYTF. Here the CDR3 DNA reads TGTGCCAGCAGTGTTACCGGGACAGGGGGCGTCTATGGCTACACCTTC.

The chain is built from TRBV7-3 and TRBJ2-6; the match to TRBD1 covers 9 bases. V shed 5 bases and J 1 base; nucleotides not matched to a gene: 21. CDR1 SGHTA and CDR2 FQGTGA come from the germline V gene. The CDR3 sequence is 22 residues long. The CDR3 region is CASSPATDRGYRVPSGANVLTF. CDR3 DNA: TGTGCCAGCAGCCCAGCGACGGACAGGGGCTATAGAGTCCCTTCTGGGGCCAACGTCCTGACTTTC.

This clone turned up a few times. This chain uses TRBV19 with TRBJ2-1, with TRBD2 identical over 9 bases. V lost 3 bases and J lost 4; bases outside the gene matches: 13. Germline V lookup: CDR1 LNHDA, CDR2 SQIVND (reference sequence). This CDR3 is 18 amino acids long. The CDR3 spells CASSILSRVAGAYNEQFF. In DNA form, the CDR3 reads TGTGCCAGTAGTATCCTTTCGAGAGTAGCGGGAGCTTACAATGAGCAGTTCTTC.

This clone was seen a handful of times. The chain links TRBV11-2 to TRBJ2-2; 12 bases are a match to TRBD2. The ends lost 4 bases at V and 5 bases at J; junction bases unmatched: 11. CDR1 and CDR2 (germline): SGHAT, FQNNGV. This CDR3 has 18 residues. The CDR3 reads CASSSIGLAGRRTGELFF. CDR3 sequence (DNA): TGTGCCAGCAGCTCAATTGGACTAGCGGGACGACGGACCGGGGAGCTGTTTTTT.

This clone has a handful of counts. This chain uses TRBV25-1 with TRBJ1-5; tentative D call: TRBD1 (6 bases). Germline loops: CDR1 MGHDK, CDR2 SYGVNS. CDR3 size: 17 residues. The V end lost 2 bases, the J end lost 7 bases, and 21 bases lay between the germline ends. CDR3: CASSEQTSTGQGQPQHF. The DNA for the CDR3 is TGTGCCAGCAGTGAACAAACTTCAACAGGGCAGGGGCAGCCCCAGCATTTT.

This clone appeared a few times. The DNA of the CDR3 is TGTGCCAGCAGTTACTCTACAGGGGCCCATAATTCACCCCTCCACTTT. This translates into CASSYSTGAHNSPLHF. The rearrangement links TRBV6-5 to TRBJ1-6; 7 bases agree with TRBD1. Trimming at V came to 0 bases and at J to 5 bases, leaving 4 bases not matched to a gene. CDR1 and CDR2 from the germline V gene are MNHEY and SVGAGI. The CDR3 extends over 16 amino acids.

This clone was counted only a few times. The chain employs TRBV5-1 and TRBJ2-2, with D perhaps matching TRBD2 (5 bases). Trimming shortened V by 3 bases and J by 2 bases, and 11 bases separated the two germline ends. From germline, CDR1 is SGHRS and CDR2 YFSETQ. The CDR3 sequence is 15 residues long. The DNA for the CDR3 is TGCGCCAGCAGCTACGGCGGAGGCAACACCGGGGAGCTGTTTTTT. This sequence encodes CASSYGGGNTGELFF.

The chain couples TRBV28 to TRBJ2-7; TRBD1 aligns across 9 bases. The germline CDR1 and CDR2 sequences are MDHEN and SYDVKM. V lost 7 bases, J lost 4 bases, and 8 bases stayed unmatched. The CDR3 spans 14 residues. CDR3 loop: CASIKTGGLYEQYF. Here the CDR3 DNA reads TGTGCCAGCATCAAGACAGGGGGGTTGTACGAGCAGTACTTC.

The gene calls are TRBV7-6 and TRBJ1-5; D call uncertain. There are 13 residues in the CDR3. Between the trimmed V and J ends, which lost 1 base and 6 bases, there was a span of 7 bases. CDR1 is SGHVS and CDR2 is FNYEAQ in the germline V gene. The chain's CDR3 is CASSLDRVQPQHF. The CDR3 DNA follows: TGTGCCAGCAGCTTAGATCGGGTTCAGCCCCAGCATTTT.

The gene calls are TRBV2 and TRBJ2-7; 8 nucleotides match TRBD2. The junction had 6 bases not matched to a gene; V was cut back by 2 bases and J by 3 bases. Germline lookup yields CDR1 SNHLY and CDR2 FYNNEI. The CDR3 consists of 15 residues. The CDR3 DNA sequence: TGTGCCAGCAGTGAACAACGGGGGGGGATCTACGAGCAGTACTTC. This encodes CASSEQRGGIYEQYF.

The chain carries TRBV7-2 and TRBJ2-7, with D perhaps TRBD2 (6 bases). Per the germline V gene, CDR1 is SGHTA and CDR2 is FQGNSA. V lost 5 bases, J lost 3 bases, and 14 bases lay in between. The CDR3 runs to 14 residues. The CDR3 DNA reads TGTGCCAGCAGCCTCCGCGGGGATCTCTACGAGCAGTACTTC. This sequence encodes CASSLRGDLYEQYF.

The genes are TRBV5-4 and TRBJ1-5; no clear D. The germline gives CDR1 SGHNT, CDR2 YYREEE (reference sequence). This CDR3 contains 13 residues. Trimming removed 1 base at V and 11 bases at J, with 13 bases between. The CDR3 sequence: CASSLFGSLAQHF. CDR3 in DNA: TGTGCCAGCAGCTTGTTTGGATCGCTAGCCCAGCATTTT.

This rearrangement joins TRBV6-5 to TRBJ2-1; 8 bases are shared with TRBD2. The CDR3 has 13 amino acids. Germline V gene data show CDR1 as MNHEY and CDR2 as SVGAGI. V was pared by 7 bases and J by 13 bases, with 12 bases of the junction left unmatched. CDR3 in amino acids: CASKPSAREVQFF. CDR3 sequence (DNA): TGTGCCAGCAAACCTTCGGCGCGGGAGGTCCAGTTCTTC.